Following are 30 T cell receptor beta chains from one sample sequenced in a study of identical twins. Using its own MiXCR run on the 5' RACE reads, TCRdb lists one record per CDR3 protein. The sample consists of about 1.7 million distinct CDR3 sequences, under 35% of them appearing once. The specimen sequenced was cord blood. The receptors originated from a newborn girl in good health.

This clonotype showed up just a few times. The genes are TRBV24-1 and TRBJ2-3; TRBD1 matches 10 bases. Losses at the gene ends were 4 bases for V and 1 base for J; bases not matched to a gene: 7. The CDR3 spans 17 residues. The germline V gene encodes CDR1 KGHDR and CDR2 SFDVKD. The CDR3 coding sequence is TGTGCCACCAGTGAACCTAAGGGGACAGGGGGCACAGATACGCAGTATTTT. It encodes CATSEPKGTGGTDTQYF.

Of note for this clonotype: A junction boundary mismatches the germline segment, possibly from a read error. The V and J genes are TRBV5-1 and TRBJ2-7; D may be TRBD2 (6 bases). The J call could be wrong; TRBJ2-5 is a better fit for the DNA end. This CDR3 contains 20 residues. In germline, CDR1 is SGHRS, CDR2 YFSETQ. The CDR3 reads CASSLGDSATGFLYQGTQYF. The CDR3, as DNA: TGCGCCAGCAGCTTGGGGGACTCTGCAACGGGATTCCTATACCAAGGGACCCAGTACTTC.

This clonotype has only a few counts. The chain links TRBV3-1 to TRBJ2-3; D call uncertain. The CDR3 contains 15 residues. The germline V gene has CDR1 LGHDT and CDR2 YNNKEL (reference sequence). Trimming took off 0 bases at V and 0 bases at J, with 7 bases between the two ends. The DNA for the CDR3 is TGTGCCAGCAGCCAAGATGGGCGGAGCACAGATACGCAGTATTTT. This sequence encodes CASSQDGRSTDTQYF.

This clonotype was seen a handful of times. This chain joins TRBV5-6 and TRBJ2-7; D is possibly TRBD2 (6 bases). The J call is uncertain, as TRBJ2-5 better fits the DNA end. CDR1 SGHDT and CDR2 YYEEEE come from the germline V gene. The CDR3 has 13 residues. This CDR3 reads CASSCGTGETQYF. In DNA form, the CDR3 reads TGTGCCAGCAGCTGCGGGACCGGGGAGACCCAGTACTTC.

The table lists this clonotype with a few counts. This chain uses TRBV6-2 or TRBV6-3 with TRBJ2-6; D unclear. The CDR3 has 19 amino acids. V was clipped by 6 bases and J by 2 bases, with 23 bases between them. Per the germline V gene, CDR1 is MNHEY and CDR2 is SVGEGT. CDR3 in DNA: TGTGCCAGCAGGCCTCACAGCTTGTCTACTTTTGCTGGGGCCAACGTCCTGACTTTC. It translates to CASRPHSLSTFAGANVLTF.

This clonotype was recorded at least ten times. The J gene is TRBJ2-3, the V gene TRBV20-1, with D perhaps matching TRBD2 (5 bases). Germline CDR1 is DFQATT and CDR2 is SNEGSKA (reference sequence). V was clipped by 5 bases and J by 3 bases, with 12 bases between them. The CDR3 totals 13 residues. The CDR3 loop is CSAPSGRTDTQYF. The CDR3 bases are TGCAGTGCTCCTTCGGGGAGAACAGATACGCAGTATTTT.

This chain uses TRBV27 with TRBJ1-5; tentative D call: TRBD1 (6 bases). CDR3 size: 16 residues. Germline lookup yields CDR1 MNHEY and CDR2 SMNVEV (reference sequence). Trimming took 1 base from V and 7 from J, leaving 17 bases between them. DNA of the CDR3: TGTGCCAGCAGTTTATTATTCAGGGGCAGGGGCCAGCCCCAGCATTTT. Encoded protein: CASSLLFRGRGQPQHF.

The chain combines TRBV28 with TRBJ2-1; possible D gene TRBD2, 5 bases. The CDR3 runs to 17 residues. The germline V gene has CDR1 MDHEN and CDR2 SYDVKM. V lost 6 bases, J lost 1 base, and 19 bases lay in between. This CDR3 reads CASSRMTIDPSYNEQFF. Here the CDR3 DNA reads TGTGCCAGCAGCCGGATGACTATCGATCCTTCCTACAATGAGCAGTTCTTC. Filled out from reference TRBV28 and TRBJ2-1, the complete variable domain reads DVKVTQSSRYLVKRTGEKVFLECVQDMDHENMFWYRQDPGLGLRLIYFSYDVKMKEKGDIPEGYSVSREKKERFSLILESASTNQTSMYLCASSRMTIDPSYNEQFFGPGTRLTVL.

In its sample, this clonotype was seen many times. V and J are TRBV20-1 and TRBJ2-3; 14 nucleotides match TRBD2. Germline V gives CDR1 DFQATT, CDR2 SNEGSKA (reference sequence). The V gene end was trimmed by 7 bases and the J gene end by 4 bases; junction bases not matched to a gene: 7. The CDR3 sequence is 15 residues long. The CDR3 sequence is CSVIPGLAGADTQYF. The CDR3 DNA reads TGCAGTGTAATTCCGGGACTAGCGGGAGCAGATACGCAGTATTTT.

This chain connects TRBV27 to TRBJ1-2; a possible D gene is TRBD1 (5 bases). The V end lost 5 bases, the J end lost 5 bases, and 12 bases lay between the germline ends. The CDR3 sequence is 13 residues long. Germline V lookup: CDR1 MNHEY, CDR2 SMNVEV (reference sequence). Written as DNA, the CDR3 is TGTGCCAGCAGTCTTAACAGGCTGTATGGCTACACCTTC. Protein product: CASSLNRLYGYTF.

This clonotype was seen only a few times. The chain is built from TRBV20-1 and TRBJ2-7, with TRBD1 as a possible D gene (7 bases). The germline CDR1 and CDR2 sequences are DFQATT and SNEGSKA (reference sequence). This CDR3 has 12 amino acids. V lost 6 bases and J lost 2, with 11 bases in between. The CDR3 coding sequence is TGCAGTGCCAGGGGGGATCCCTACGAGCAGTACTTC. Protein sequence: CSARGDPYEQYF.

The V call is TRBV12-3 or TRBV12-4, the J call TRBJ1-1; no definite D call. The CDR3 extends over 13 amino acids. Trimming shortened V by 6 bases and J by 6 bases, and 14 bases separated the two germline ends. The CDR3 protein is CASSRTASPEAFF. CDR3 coding DNA: TGTGCCAGCAGCCGGACGGCCAGTCCTGAAGCTTTCTTT.

V is TRBV5-1 and J is TRBJ2-7; 12 bases align to TRBD2. Germline V gives CDR1 SGHRS, CDR2 YFSETQ. V dropped 1 base and J dropped 7; count of bases not matched to a gene: 9. The CDR3 covers 16 residues. The CDR3 DNA follows: TGCGCCAGCAGCTTGTCCCTAGCGGGAGGGCTAGTGGAGCAGTACTTC. It specifies CASSLSLAGGLVEQYF.

This clonotype was seen a handful of times. V is TRBV3-1 and J is TRBJ2-3; the D gene is possibly TRBD1 (7 bases). Germline CDR1 is LGHDT and CDR2 is YNNKEL (reference sequence). The V end lost 5 bases, the J end lost 7 bases, and 16 bases lay between the germline ends. CDR3 length: 14 residues. CDR3 in amino acids: CASSANQGGNTQYF. CDR3 coding DNA: TGTGCCAGCAGCGCCAATCAGGGGGGTAATACGCAGTATTTT.

In this sample, this clonotype turned up once. A much larger clone differs by one base, so this may be a read error. This chain links TRBV6-6 with TRBJ2-4; D not resolved. The germline CDR1 and CDR2 sequences are MNHNY and SVGAGI (reference sequence). V was cut by 0 bases and J by 1 base, with 4 bases left in between. The CDR3 is 14 amino acids. The CDR3 region is CASSYSQAKNIQYF. The CDR3 DNA reads as TGTGCCAGCAGTTACTCACAGGCCAAAAACATTCAGTACTTC.

The chain recombines TRBV7-9 with TRBJ2-5; D is uncertain. TRBJ2-7 matches the DNA end more closely, so the J call is doubtful. The germline gives CDR1 SEHNR, CDR2 FQNEAQ (reference sequence). This CDR3 region has 16 residues. The CDR3 region has the DNA TGTGCCAGCAGCTTAGCGGGTACGTCCCGCCCCTACGAGCAGTACTTC. This translates into CASSLAGTSRPYEQYF.

The chain employs TRBV9 and TRBJ2-3; D might be TRBD1 (6 bases). V was pared by 0 bases and J by 2 bases, with 13 bases between. CDR1 and CDR2 (germline): SGDLS, YYNGEE. The CDR3 totals 16 residues. In nucleotides, the CDR3 is TGTGCCAGCAGCGTAGCTCCAGGGGTCCACACAGATACGCAGTATTTT. Translation gives CASSVAPGVHTDTQYF.

The rearrangement joins TRBV4-1 to TRBJ1-2; D is ambiguous. The CDR3 is 16 amino acids. Germline CDR1 and CDR2: MGHRA and YSYEKL. With 3 bases removed from V and 4 bases from J, the gap between germline ends came to 18 bases. The CDR3 loop reads CASSHPKGGRGYGYTF. DNA for the CDR3: TGCGCCAGCAGCCACCCAAAAGGCGGTCGGGGCTATGGCTACACCTTC.

This clonotype turned up a few times. The CDR3 region has the DNA TGTGCCAGCAGTTTACAGTTATGGCGGGTGGGAGAGACCCAGTACTTC. As protein: CASSLQLWRVGETQYF. The chain couples TRBV12-3 or TRBV12-4 to TRBJ2-5, with D tentatively TRBD2 (5 bases). V was cut by 2 bases and J by 4 bases, with 17 bases left in between. The CDR3 runs to 16 residues.

The table lists this clonotype with a few counts. The genes are TRBV28 and TRBJ1-3; TRBD1 matches 7 bases. V shed 5 bases and J 3 bases; nucleotides not matched to a gene: 4. This CDR3 has 14 amino acids. Germline values: CDR1 MDHEN, CDR2 SYDVKM. The CDR3 loop reads CASSPRQGGNTIYF. CDR3 bases: TGTGCCAGCAGTCCCAGACAGGGTGGAAACACCATATATTTT.

The V call is TRBV19, the J call TRBJ2-1, with TRBD2 matching 8 bases. Germline V gives CDR1 LNHDA, CDR2 SQIVND (reference sequence). CDR3 length equals 15 residues. V lost 6 bases, J lost 4 bases, and 8 bases stayed unmatched. CDR3 region: CASRSPGLGYNEQFF. In nucleotides, the CDR3 is TGTGCCAGTAGGTCCCCGGGACTAGGATACAATGAGCAGTTCTTC.

The chain has TRBV21-1 and TRBJ2-1. TRBV21-1 is deemed a pseudogene. The CDR3 totals 15 residues. CDR3 in DNA: TGTGCCAGCAGCCAAGGAGGCGGAAACTACAATGAGCAGTTCTTC. Residues: CASSQGGGNYNEQFF.

The V gene is TRBV10-1, the J gene TRBJ2-7; either TRBD1 or TRBD2 may fit D (5 bases each). The CDR3 is 13 residues long. Trimming removed 4 bases from V and 5 bases from J, with 12 bases in between. CDR1 is WNHNN, CDR2 SYGVQD, per germline (reference sequence). CDR3 loop: CASSGGPPDEQYF. The DNA of the CDR3 is TGCGCCAGCAGTGGGGGACCCCCGGACGAGCAGTACTTC.

The rearrangement uses TRBV20-1 and TRBJ1-2; D unresolved. V lost 0 bases and J 2 bases, leaving 7 bases between the germline ends. Germline-derived CDR1 and CDR2 are DFQATT and SNEGSKA (reference sequence). This CDR3 comprises 13 residues. The CDR3: CSAREAANYGYTF. CDR3 sequence (DNA): TGCAGTGCTAGAGAGGCAGCGAACTATGGCTACACCTTC.

V usage is TRBV20-1 and J usage is TRBJ2-3, with D possibly being TRBD1 (5 bases). V was trimmed by 3 bases and J by 4 bases, leaving 20 bases between them. The germline CDR1 and CDR2 sequences are DFQATT and SNEGSKA (reference sequence). The CDR3 is 16 residues long. The CDR3 DNA sequence: TGCAGTGCTAGTGCGATGAAGGGGTACTTTCCAGATACGCAGTATTTT. Translation: CSASAMKGYFPDTQYF.

This clonotype showed up just a few times. V is TRBV28 and J is TRBJ2-7; 10 nucleotides match TRBD2. CDR3 length: 14 amino acids. The germline V gene has CDR1 MDHEN and CDR2 SYDVKM. V lost 6 bases to trimming and J lost 2 bases; unmatched junction nucleotides: 4. CDR3 region: CASRTGTSAYEQYF. The CDR3 DNA reads TGTGCCAGCAGGACCGGGACTAGCGCCTACGAGCAGTACTTC.

In its sample, this clonotype was seen once. The genes are TRBV3-1 and TRBJ2-7, with 13 positions matching TRBD2. The CDR3 is made up of 17 amino acids. Trimming cost V 4 bases and J 7 bases; bases outside gene matches: 13. Per the germline V gene, CDR1 is LGHDT and CDR2 is YNNKEL (reference sequence). CDR3 in DNA: TGTGCCAGCAGCCTTACTAGCGGGAGGGCCGGTAGCAATGAGCAGTACTTC. It encodes CASSLTSGRAGSNEQYF.

This sequence joins TRBV12-3 or TRBV12-4 and TRBJ1-5; maybe TRBD1 (5 bases). Trimming shortened V by 0 bases and J by 7 bases, and 7 bases separated the two germline ends. The CDR3 sequence is 13 residues long. The DNA of the CDR3 is TGTGCCAGCAGTTTAGCTTGGGGCCAGCCCCAGCATTTT. Its protein product is CASSLAWGQPQHF.

This clonotype was counted only a few times. DNA for the CDR3: TGTGCCAGCGGAGACCCGGGACATCAGCCCCAGCATTTT. This translates into CASGDPGHQPQHF. The chain couples TRBV6-5 to TRBJ1-5, with D perhaps TRBD1 (5 bases). The V and J ends lost 8 bases and 5 bases respectively, with 13 bases between them. The germline V gene has CDR1 MNHEY and CDR2 SVGAGI. The CDR3 extends over 13 amino acids.

In nucleotides, the CDR3 is TGCAGTGCCATAACCGGGACAAACTACGAGCAGTACTTC. Encoded protein: CSAITGTNYEQYF. The chain links TRBV20-1 to TRBJ2-7; D possibly corresponds to TRBD1 (6 bases). The V end lost 6 bases, the J end lost 3 bases, and 15 bases lay between the germline ends. CDR1 DFQATT and CDR2 SNEGSKA come from the germline V gene (reference sequence). This CDR3 is built from 13 residues.